These 6 T cell receptor beta chains were sequenced from one sample in a study of cytomegalovirus exposure and HLA in healthy donors (dated by TCRdb to 2016 to 2017). The method was the immunoSEQ multiplex PCR assay. Entries here come from immuneACCESS through TCRdb and include only in-frame sequences with V and J called. Some clones fail to appear in such tables; in the studies checked, an unresolved V gene covers under half of the shortfall, and the cause of the remainder is unknown. Within this sample are 110,000 or so clones, with roughly 84% of them counted one time only. The ten largest clones represent 3% to 3.5% of the sample. The sequenced sample consisted of PBMCs. All receptors come from a young woman in good health and CMV-seronegative.

The J gene is TRBJ1-2, the V gene TRBV7-3; D gene unclear. Germline V lookup: CDR1 SGHTA, CDR2 FQGTGA. The CDR3 consists of 13 residues. V lost 2 bases and J lost 8, with 12 bases in between. The CDR3 region has the DNA TGTGCCAGCAGCTTATCACGACTTAGCGGCTACACCTTC. It codes for CASSLSRLSGYTF.

The chain recombines TRBV7-6 with TRBJ1-1; D not certain. CDR1 SGHVS and CDR2 FNYEAQ come from the germline V gene. With 5 bases removed from V and 1 base from J, the gap between germline ends came to 11 bases. The CDR3 sequence is 14 residues long. The CDR3 region has the DNA TGTGCCAGCAGCCTAGACGGGTCGAACACTGAAGCTTTCTTT. Protein: CASSLDGSNTEAFF.

The chain combines TRBV28 with TRBJ2-3; D remains ambiguous. CDR1 and CDR2 (germline): MDHEN, SYDVKM. The CDR3 contains 16 residues. V lost 3 bases to trimming and J lost 0 bases, with 13 bases between them. This chain's CDR3 is CASSFQRATSTDTQYF. CDR3 DNA: TGTGCCAGCAGTTTTCAGCGCGCGACTAGCACAGATACGCAGTATTTT.

DNA for the CDR3: TGTGCCAGCTCATACGGACAGGGGGAATACAATGAGCAGTTCTTC. The encoded protein is CASSYGQGEYNEQFF. This sequence joins TRBV18 and TRBJ2-1; 10 bases line up with TRBD1. CDR3 length: 15 residues. Losses at the gene ends were 5 bases for V and 4 bases for J; bases not matched to a gene: 5. Germline V lookup: CDR1 KGHSH, CDR2 LQKENI.

This clone was observed once. V is TRBV7-9 and J is TRBJ1-2; 7 bases map to TRBD1. The CDR3 totals 15 residues. Per the germline V gene, CDR1 is SEHNR and CDR2 is FQNEAQ (reference sequence). V was pared by 3 bases and J by 1 base, with 5 bases of the junction left unmatched. Written as DNA, the CDR3 is TGTGCCAGCAGCTTTGCAGGGGACAGTAACTATGGCTACACCTTC. Amino acids: CASSFAGDSNYGYTF.

This rearrangement joins TRBV5-1 to TRBJ2-7; 10 bases fit TRBD1. V lost 0 bases, J lost 2 bases, and 5 bases stayed unmatched. This CDR3 comprises 16 residues. In germline, CDR1 is SGHRS, CDR2 YFSETQ. The CDR3 nucleotides read TGCGCCAGCAGCTTGGGGGGGACAGGGGCCGCCTACGAGCAGTACTTC. Translation: CASSLGGTGAAYEQYF.